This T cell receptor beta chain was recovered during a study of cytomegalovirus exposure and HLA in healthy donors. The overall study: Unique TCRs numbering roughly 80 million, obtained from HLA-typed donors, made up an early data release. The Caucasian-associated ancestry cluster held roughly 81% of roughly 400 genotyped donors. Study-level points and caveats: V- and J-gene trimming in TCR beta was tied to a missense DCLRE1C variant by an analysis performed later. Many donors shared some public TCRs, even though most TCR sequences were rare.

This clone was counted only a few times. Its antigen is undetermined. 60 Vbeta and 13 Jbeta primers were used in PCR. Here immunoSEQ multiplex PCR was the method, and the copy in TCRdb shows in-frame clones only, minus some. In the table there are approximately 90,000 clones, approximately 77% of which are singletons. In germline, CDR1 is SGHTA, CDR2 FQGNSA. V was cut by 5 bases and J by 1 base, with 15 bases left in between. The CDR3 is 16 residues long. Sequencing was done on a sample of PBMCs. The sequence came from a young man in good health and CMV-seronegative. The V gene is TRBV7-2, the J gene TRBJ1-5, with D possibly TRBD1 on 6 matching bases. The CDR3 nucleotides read TGTGCCAGCAGCCAAGGGGGGGTTTTGAGCAATCAGCCCCAGCATTTT. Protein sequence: CASSQGGVLSNQPQHF.